These 9 T cell receptor beta chains were all obtained from the same sample, sequenced in a study of cytomegalovirus exposure and HLA in healthy donors. In the PCR, 60 Vbeta and 13 Jbeta primers were used. Sequencing was performed with immunoSEQ multiplex PCR; in TCRdb, only in-frame clones are kept and a portion is missing. The data contain about 210,000 clones, 78% of them seen just once; the ten biggest clones take up roughly 14%. Sequences were obtained from PBMCs. These TCRs come from a young woman in good health and CMV-seropositive.

The V gene is TRBV5-1, the J gene TRBJ1-1, with TRBD1 as a possible D gene (5 bases). The CDR3 sequence is 14 residues long. The V and J ends lost 0 bases and 1 base respectively, with 7 bases between them. From germline, CDR1 is SGHRS and CDR2 YFSETQ. CDR3 sequence reads: CASSLGQSNTEAFF. CDR3 in DNA: TGCGCCAGCAGCTTGGGACAGTCGAACACTGAAGCTTTCTTT.

The V and J genes are TRBV5-1 and TRBJ1-1; TRBD1 aligns across 7 bases. J was trimmed by 5 bases and V by 4 bases; bases with no gene match: 5. The V gene's germline CDR1 is SGHRS and CDR2 YFSETQ. There are 13 residues in the CDR3. The CDR3 DNA is TGCGCCAGCAGCCTCGGGACAGCGACTGAAGCTTTCTTT. Amino acids: CASSLGTATEAFF. Variable domain in full (rest from reference TRBV5-1 and TRBJ1-1): KAGVTQTPRYLIKTRGQQVTLSCSPISGHRSVSWYQQTPGQGLQFLFEYFSETQRNKGNFPGRFSGRQFSNSRSEMNVSTLELGDSALYLCASSLGTATEAFFGQGTRLTVV.

V gene TRBV7-8 combines with J gene TRBJ2-1; D is possibly TRBD2 (7 bases). V was clipped by 2 bases and J by 7 bases, with 18 bases between them. Germline V lookup: CDR1 SGHVS, CDR2 FQNEAQ. This CDR3 contains 16 residues. CDR3 DNA sequence: TGTGCCAGCAGCTTAAAGGGGGGGACGGAGGGGAATGAGCAGTTCTTC. It translates to CASSLKGGTEGNEQFF. Complete variable domain (other parts from reference TRBV7-8 and TRBJ2-1): GAGVSQSPRYKVAKRGQDVALRCDPISGHVSLFWYQQALGQGPEFLTYFQNEAQLDKSGLPSDRFFAERPEGSVSTLKIQRTQQEDSAVYLCASSLKGGTEGNEQFFGPGTRLTVL.

CDR3 nucleotide sequence: TGCGCCACAATGACGGGAGGGGAGAGCTACAATGAGCAGTTCTTC. Residues: CATMTGGESYNEQFF. The chain is built from TRBV5-1 and TRBJ2-1, with 8 bases fitting TRBD2. Trimming took 9 bases from V and 3 from J; bases not matched to a gene: 11. Germline CDR1 SGHRS, CDR2 YFSETQ. The CDR3 extends over 15 amino acids.

The chain employs TRBV27 and TRBJ2-5; 8 bases are shared with TRBD1. Germline CDR1 reads MNHEY; CDR2 reads SMNVEV (reference sequence). The V segment lost 5 bases and the J segment 5 bases; nucleotides outside the gene matches: 10. The CDR3 length is 15 residues. Written as DNA, the CDR3 is TGTGCCAGCAGTCCGTGGACAGGGAGTAGGGAGACCCAGTACTTC. Residues: CASSPWTGSRETQYF.

V gene TRBV6-1 combines with J gene TRBJ2-2; D possibly corresponds to TRBD1 (6 bases). With 0 bases removed from V and 1 base from J, the gap between germline ends came to 9 bases. Germline loops: CDR1 MNHNS, CDR2 SASEGT. The CDR3 sequence is 16 residues long. DNA of the CDR3: TGTGCCAGCAGTGAAGCGTGGGGACAGAACACCGGGGAGCTGTTTTTT. It codes for CASSEAWGQNTGELFF.

A few counts support this clone. The chain joins TRBV15 to TRBJ2-4; the D gene is possibly TRBD1 (5 bases). The CDR3 totals 16 residues. Germline lookup yields CDR1 LNHNV and CDR2 YYDKDF (reference sequence). Trimming stripped 0 bases from V and 6 bases from J, with 15 bases between. CDR3 loop: CATSREEGVDVNIQYF. In DNA form, the CDR3 reads TGTGCCACCAGCAGAGAGGAAGGGGTGGACGTAAACATTCAGTACTTC.

The V gene is TRBV28, the J gene TRBJ1-1; D uncertain. Germline V gene data show CDR1 as MDHEN and CDR2 as SYDVKM. The V and J ends lost 2 bases and 3 bases respectively, with 13 bases between them. This CDR3 has 15 amino acids. Here the CDR3 DNA reads TGTGCCAGCAGTTTACGGGTGCCATCGGACACTGAAGCTTTCTTT. Translating it yields CASSLRVPSDTEAFF.

The chain is built from TRBV7-8 and TRBJ1-6; possible D gene TRBD1, 5 bases. V lost 6 bases to trimming and J lost 10 bases, with 16 bases between them. Germline assignment: CDR1 SGHVS and CDR2 FQNEAQ. The CDR3 totals 14 residues. CDR3 sequence (DNA): TGTGCCAGCAGAGCAGACAGAATAAAGTCACCCCTCCACTTT. This translates into CASRADRIKSPLHF.